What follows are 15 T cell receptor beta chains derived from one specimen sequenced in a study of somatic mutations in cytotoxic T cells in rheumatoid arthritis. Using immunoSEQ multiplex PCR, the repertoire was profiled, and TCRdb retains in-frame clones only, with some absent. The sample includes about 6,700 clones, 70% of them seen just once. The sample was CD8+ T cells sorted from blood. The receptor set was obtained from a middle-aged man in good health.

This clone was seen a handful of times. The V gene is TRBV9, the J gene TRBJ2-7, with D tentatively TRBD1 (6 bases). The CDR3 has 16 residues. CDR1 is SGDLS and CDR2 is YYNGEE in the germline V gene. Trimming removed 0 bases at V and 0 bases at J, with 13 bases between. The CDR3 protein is CASSVAETGFSYEQYF. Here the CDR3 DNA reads TGTGCCAGCAGCGTAGCGGAAACAGGGTTCTCCTACGAGCAGTACTTC.

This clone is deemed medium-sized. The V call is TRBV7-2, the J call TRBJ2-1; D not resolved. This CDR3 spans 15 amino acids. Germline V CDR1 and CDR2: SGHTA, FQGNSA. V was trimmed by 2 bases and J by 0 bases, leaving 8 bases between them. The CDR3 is CASSLYSSSYNEQFF. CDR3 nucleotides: TGTGCCAGCAGCTTATACAGCAGCTCCTACAATGAGCAGTTCTTC.

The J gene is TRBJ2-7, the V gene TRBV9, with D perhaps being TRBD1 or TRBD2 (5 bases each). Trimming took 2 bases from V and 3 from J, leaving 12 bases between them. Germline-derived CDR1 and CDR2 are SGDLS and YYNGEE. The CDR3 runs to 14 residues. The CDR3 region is CASSVRDGDYEQYF. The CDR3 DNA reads TGTGCCAGCAGCGTTCGGGACGGCGACTACGAGCAGTACTTC.

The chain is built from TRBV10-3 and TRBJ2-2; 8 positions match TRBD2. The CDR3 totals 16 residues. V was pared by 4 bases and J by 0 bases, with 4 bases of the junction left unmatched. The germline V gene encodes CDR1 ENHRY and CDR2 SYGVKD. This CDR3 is CAISAGGSANTGELFF. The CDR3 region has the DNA TGTGCCATCAGTGCGGGGGGGTCTGCGAACACCGGGGAGCTGTTTTTT.

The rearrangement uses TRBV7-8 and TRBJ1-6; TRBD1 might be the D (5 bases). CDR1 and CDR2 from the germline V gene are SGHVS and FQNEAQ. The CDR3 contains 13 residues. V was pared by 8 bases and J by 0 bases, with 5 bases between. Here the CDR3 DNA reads TGTGCCAGCGGGGCCTCCTATAATTCACCCCTCCACTTT. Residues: CASGASYNSPLHF.

The CDR3 reads CASSSSVAGRGDNEQFF. The CDR3 nucleotides are TGTGCCAGCAGCTCGAGCGTGGCTGGGCGGGGTGACAATGAGCAGTTCTTC. The chain recombines TRBV7-3 with TRBJ2-1, with D perhaps TRBD2 (6 bases). Per the germline V gene, CDR1 is SGHTA and CDR2 is FQGTGA. CDR3 length: 17 residues. Trimming pared 4 bases from V and 5 bases from J, leaving 21 bases between.

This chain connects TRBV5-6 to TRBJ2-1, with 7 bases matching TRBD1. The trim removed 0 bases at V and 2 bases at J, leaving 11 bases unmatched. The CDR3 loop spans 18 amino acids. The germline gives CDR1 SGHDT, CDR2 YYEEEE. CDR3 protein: CASSLARTGQGAYNEQFF. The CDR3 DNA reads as TGTGCCAGCAGCTTGGCACGTACGGGGCAGGGGGCCTACAATGAGCAGTTCTTC.

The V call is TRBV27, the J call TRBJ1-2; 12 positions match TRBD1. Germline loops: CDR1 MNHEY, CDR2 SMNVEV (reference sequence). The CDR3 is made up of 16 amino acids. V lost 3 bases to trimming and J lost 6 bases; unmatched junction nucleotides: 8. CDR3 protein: CASSLGQGAARNGYTF. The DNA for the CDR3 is TGTGCCAGCAGTTTGGGACAGGGGGCGGCAAGGAATGGCTACACCTTC.

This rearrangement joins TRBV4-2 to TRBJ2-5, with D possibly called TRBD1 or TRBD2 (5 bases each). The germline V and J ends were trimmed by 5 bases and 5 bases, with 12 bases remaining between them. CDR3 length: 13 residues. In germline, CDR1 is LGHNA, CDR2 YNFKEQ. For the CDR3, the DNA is TGTGCCAGCAGCTTAAACTGGGGGGAGACCCAGTACTTC. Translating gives CASSLNWGETQYF.

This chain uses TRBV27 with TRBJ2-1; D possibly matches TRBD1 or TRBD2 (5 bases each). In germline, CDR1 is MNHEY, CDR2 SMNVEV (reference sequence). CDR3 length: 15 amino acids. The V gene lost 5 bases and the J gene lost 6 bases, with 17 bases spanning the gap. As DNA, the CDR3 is TGTGCCAGCAGTCCGCTTGGGACGGCCCCCAATGAGCAGTTCTTC. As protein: CASSPLGTAPNEQFF.

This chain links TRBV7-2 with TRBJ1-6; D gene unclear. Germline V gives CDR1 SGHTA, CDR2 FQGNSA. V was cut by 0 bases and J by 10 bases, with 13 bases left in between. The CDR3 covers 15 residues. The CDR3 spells CASSLALGSRSPLHF. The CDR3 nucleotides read TGTGCCAGCAGCTTAGCGTTGGGATCTCGATCACCCCTCCACTTT.

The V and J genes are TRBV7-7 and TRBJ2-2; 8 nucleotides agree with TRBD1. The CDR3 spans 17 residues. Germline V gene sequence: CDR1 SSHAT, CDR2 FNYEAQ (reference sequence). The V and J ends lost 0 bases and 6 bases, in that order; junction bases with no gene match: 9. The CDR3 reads CASSLAPGGEVAGELFF. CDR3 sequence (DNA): TGTGCCAGCAGCTTAGCGCCAGGGGGCGAGGTGGCCGGGGAGCTGTTTTTT.

CDR3 nucleotides: TGTGCCAGCAGCTTGAGGAGGGGCCTCTATAATTCACCCCTCCACTTT. This gives the protein CASSLRRGLYNSPLHF. The chain combines TRBV7-9 with TRBJ1-6; D perhaps matches TRBD1 (5 bases). This CDR3 spans 16 amino acids. V was clipped by 3 bases and J by 3 bases, with 12 bases between them. From germline, CDR1 is SEHNR and CDR2 FQNEAQ (reference sequence).

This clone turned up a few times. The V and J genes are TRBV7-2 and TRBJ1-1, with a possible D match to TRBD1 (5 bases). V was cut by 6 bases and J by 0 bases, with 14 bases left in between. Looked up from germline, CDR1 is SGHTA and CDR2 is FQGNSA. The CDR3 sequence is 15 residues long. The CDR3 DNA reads TGTGCCAGCAGTTTGGGGCATTTCATGAACACTGAAGCTTTCTTT. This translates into CASSLGHFMNTEAFF.

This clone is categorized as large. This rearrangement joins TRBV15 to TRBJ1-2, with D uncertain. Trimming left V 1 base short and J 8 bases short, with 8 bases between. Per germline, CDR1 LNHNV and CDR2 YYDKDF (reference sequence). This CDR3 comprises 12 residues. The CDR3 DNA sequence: TGTGCCACCAGCAGAGGACTCGGGGGCTACACCTTC. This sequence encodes CATSRGLGGYTF.